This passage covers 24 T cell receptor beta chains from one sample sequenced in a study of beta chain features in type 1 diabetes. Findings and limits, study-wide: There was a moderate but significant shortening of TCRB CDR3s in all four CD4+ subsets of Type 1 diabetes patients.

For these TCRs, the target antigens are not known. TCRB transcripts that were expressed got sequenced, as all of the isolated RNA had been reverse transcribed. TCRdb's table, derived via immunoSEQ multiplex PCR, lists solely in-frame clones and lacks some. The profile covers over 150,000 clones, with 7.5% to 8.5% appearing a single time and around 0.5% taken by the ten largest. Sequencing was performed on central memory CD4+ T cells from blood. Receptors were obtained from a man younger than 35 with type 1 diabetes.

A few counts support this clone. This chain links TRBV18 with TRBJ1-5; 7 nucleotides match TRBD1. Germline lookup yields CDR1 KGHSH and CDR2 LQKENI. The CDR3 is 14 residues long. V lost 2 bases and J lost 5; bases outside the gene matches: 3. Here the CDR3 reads CASSPITGDQPQHF. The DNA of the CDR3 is TGTGCCAGCTCACCAATAACAGGGGATCAGCCCCAGCATTTT.

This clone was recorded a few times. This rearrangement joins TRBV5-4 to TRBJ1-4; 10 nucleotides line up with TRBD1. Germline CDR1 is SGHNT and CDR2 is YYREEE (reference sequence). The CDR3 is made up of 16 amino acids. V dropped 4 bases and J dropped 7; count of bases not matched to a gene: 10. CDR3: CASSPTGGARGEKLFF. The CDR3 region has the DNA TGTGCCAGCAGCCCGACAGGGGGCGCAAGGGGTGAAAAACTGTTTTTT.

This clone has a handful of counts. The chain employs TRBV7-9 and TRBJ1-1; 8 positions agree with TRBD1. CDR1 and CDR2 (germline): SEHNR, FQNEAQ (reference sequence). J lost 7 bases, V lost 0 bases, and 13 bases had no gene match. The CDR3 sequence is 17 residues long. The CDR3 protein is CASSLAVLSGGSDEAFF. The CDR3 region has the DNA TGTGCCAGCAGCTTAGCTGTGTTGTCAGGGGGCTCTGATGAAGCTTTCTTT. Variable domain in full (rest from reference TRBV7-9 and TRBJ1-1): DTGVSQNPRHKITKRGQNVTFRCDPISEHNRLYWYRQTLGQGPEFLTYFQNEAQLEKSRLLSDRFSAERPKGSFSTLEIQRTEQGDSAMYLCASSLAVLSGGSDEAFFGQGTRLTVV.

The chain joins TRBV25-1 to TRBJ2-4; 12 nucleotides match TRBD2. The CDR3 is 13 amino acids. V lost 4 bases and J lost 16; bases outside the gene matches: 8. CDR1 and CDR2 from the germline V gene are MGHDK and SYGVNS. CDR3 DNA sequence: TGTGCCAGCAGTGCAAGACTAGCGGGGGCCGTATACTTC. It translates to CASSARLAGAVYF.

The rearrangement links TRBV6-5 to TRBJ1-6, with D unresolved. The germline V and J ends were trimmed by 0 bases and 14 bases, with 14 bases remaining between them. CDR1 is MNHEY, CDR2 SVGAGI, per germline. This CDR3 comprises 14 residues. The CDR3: CASSYSWTEGALHF. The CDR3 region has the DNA TGTGCCAGCAGTTACTCATGGACGGAGGGAGCCCTCCACTTT.

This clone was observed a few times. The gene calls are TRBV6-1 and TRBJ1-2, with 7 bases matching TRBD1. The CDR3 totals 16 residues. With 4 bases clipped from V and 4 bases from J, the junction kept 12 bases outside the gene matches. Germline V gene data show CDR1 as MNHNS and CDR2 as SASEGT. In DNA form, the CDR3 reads TGTGCCAGCAGTGGAGGGGGCGTAGATGGTCTCTATGGCTACACCTTC. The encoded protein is CASSGGGVDGLYGYTF.

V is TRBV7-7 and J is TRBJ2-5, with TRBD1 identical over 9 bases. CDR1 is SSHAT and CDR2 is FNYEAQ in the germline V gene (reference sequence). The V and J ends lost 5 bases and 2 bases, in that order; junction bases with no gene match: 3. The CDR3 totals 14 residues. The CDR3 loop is CASSQGQGQETQYF. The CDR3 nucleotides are TGTGCCAGCAGCCAGGGACAGGGACAAGAGACCCAGTACTTC. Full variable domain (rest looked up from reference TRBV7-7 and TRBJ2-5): GAGVSQSPRYKVTKRGQDVTLRCDPISSHATLYWYQQALGQGPEFLTYFNYEAQPDKSGLPSDRFSAERPEGSISTLTIQRTEQRDSAMYRCASSQGQGQETQYFGPGTRLLVL.

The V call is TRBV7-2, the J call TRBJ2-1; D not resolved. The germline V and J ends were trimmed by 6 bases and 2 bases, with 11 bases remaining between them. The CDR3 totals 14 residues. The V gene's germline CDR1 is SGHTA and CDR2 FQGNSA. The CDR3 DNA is TGTGCCAGCAGACCCGGTCGAACCTACAATGAGCAGTTCTTC. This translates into CASRPGRTYNEQFF.

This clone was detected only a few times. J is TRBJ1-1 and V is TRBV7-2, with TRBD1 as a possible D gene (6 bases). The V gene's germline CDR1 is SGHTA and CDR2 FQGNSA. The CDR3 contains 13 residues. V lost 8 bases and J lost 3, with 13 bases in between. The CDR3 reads CASRRGADTEAFF. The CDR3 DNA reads TGTGCCAGCCGTCGGGGGGCGGACACTGAAGCTTTCTTT.

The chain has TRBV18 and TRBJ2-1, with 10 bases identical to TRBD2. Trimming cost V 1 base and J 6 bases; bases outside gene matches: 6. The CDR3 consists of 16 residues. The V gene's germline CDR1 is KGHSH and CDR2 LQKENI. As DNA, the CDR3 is TGTGCCAGCTCACCACTCGGCCTAGCGGGAGTCAATGAGCAGTTCTTC. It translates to CASSPLGLAGVNEQFF.

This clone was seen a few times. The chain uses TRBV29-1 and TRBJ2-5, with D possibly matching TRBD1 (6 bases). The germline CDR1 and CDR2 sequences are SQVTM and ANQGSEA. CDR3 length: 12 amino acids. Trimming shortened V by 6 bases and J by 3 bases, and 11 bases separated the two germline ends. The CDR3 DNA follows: TGCAGCGTGCCACAGGGAGAAGAGACCCAGTACTTC. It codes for CSVPQGEETQYF. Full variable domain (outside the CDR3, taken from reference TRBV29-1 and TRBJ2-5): SAVISQKPSRDICQRGTSLTIQCQVDSQVTMMFWYRQQPGQSLTLIATANQGSEATYESGFVIDKFPISRPNLTFSTLTVSNMSPEDSSIYLCSVPQGEETQYFGPGTRLLVL.

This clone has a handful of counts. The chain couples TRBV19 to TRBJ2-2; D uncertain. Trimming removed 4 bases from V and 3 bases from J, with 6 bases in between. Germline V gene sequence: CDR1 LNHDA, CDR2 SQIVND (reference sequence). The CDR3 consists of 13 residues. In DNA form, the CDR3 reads TGTGCCAGTAGTAACTACTACACCGGGGAGCTGTTTTTT. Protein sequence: CASSNYYTGELFF.

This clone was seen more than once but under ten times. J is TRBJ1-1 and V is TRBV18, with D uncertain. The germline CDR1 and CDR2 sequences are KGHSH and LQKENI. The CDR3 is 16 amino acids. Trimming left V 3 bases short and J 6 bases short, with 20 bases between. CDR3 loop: CASSPPFPSSGSEAFF. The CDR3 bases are TGTGCCAGCTCACCTCCTTTTCCGTCTAGTGGTTCTGAAGCTTTCTTT.

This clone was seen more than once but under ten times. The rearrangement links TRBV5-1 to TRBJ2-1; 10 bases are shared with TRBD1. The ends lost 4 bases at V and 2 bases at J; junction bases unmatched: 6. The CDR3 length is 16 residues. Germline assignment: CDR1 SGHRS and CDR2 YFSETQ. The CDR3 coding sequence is TGCGCCAGCAGCACAGGGACAGGGGTGGCCTACAATGAGCAGTTCTTC. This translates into CASSTGTGVAYNEQFF. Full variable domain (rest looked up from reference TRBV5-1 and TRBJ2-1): KAGVTQTPRYLIKTRGQQVTLSCSPISGHRSVSWYQQTPGQGLQFLFEYFSETQRNKGNFPGRFSGRQFSNSRSEMNVSTLELGDSALYLCASSTGTGVAYNEQFFGPGTRLTVL.

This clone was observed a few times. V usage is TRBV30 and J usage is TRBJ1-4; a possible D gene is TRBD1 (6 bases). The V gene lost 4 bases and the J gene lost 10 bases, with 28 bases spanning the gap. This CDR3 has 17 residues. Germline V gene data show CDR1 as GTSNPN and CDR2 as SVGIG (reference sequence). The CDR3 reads CAWTPNEGEIGFPKLFF. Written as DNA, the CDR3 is TGTGCCTGGACCCCGAATGAGGGGGAAATAGGGTTTCCAAAACTGTTTTTT. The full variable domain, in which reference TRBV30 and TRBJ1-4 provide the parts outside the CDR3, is SQTIHQWPATLVQPVGSPLSLECTVEGTSNPNLYWYRQAAGRGLQLLFYSVGIGQISSEVPQNLSASRPQDRQFILSSKKLLLSDSGFYLCAWTPNEGEIGFPKLFFGSGTQLSVL.

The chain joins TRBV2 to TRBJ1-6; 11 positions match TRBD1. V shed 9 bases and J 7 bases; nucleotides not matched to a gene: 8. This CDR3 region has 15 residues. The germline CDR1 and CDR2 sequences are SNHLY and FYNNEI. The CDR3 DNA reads TGTGCCAGAAGTCCCGGGACAGGGGGGAATTCACCCCTCCACTTT. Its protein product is CARSPGTGGNSPLHF. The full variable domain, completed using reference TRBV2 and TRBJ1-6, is EPEVTQTPSHQVTQMGQEVILRCVPISNHLYFYWYRQILGQKVEFLVSFYNNEISEKSEIFDDQFSVERPDGSNFTLKIRSTKLEDSAMYFCARSPGTGGNSPLHFGNGTRLTVT.

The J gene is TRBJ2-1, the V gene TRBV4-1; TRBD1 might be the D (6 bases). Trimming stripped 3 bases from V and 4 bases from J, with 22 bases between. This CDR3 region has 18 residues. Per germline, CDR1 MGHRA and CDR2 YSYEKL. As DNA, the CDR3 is TGCGCCAGCAGCCAGGGGAACCAGGGGCGTACGGGGTACAATGAGCAGTTCTTC. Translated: CASSQGNQGRTGYNEQFF.

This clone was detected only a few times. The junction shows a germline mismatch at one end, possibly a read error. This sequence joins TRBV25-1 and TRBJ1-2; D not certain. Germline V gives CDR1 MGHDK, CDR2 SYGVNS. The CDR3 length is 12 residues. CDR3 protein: CASRWEQGSVNF. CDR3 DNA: TGTGCCAGCAGGTGGGAGCAAGGGAGCGTTAACTTC.

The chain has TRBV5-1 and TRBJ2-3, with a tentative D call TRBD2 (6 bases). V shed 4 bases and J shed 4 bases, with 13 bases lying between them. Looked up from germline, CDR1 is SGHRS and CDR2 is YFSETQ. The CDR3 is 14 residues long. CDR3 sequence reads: CASSLGLTPDTQYF. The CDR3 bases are TGCGCCAGCAGCCTGGGACTTACCCCAGATACGCAGTATTTT.

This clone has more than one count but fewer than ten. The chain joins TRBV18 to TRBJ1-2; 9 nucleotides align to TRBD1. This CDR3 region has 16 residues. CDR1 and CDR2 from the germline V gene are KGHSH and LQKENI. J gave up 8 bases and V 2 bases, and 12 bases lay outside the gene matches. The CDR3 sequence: CASSPNRDRAAGGYTF. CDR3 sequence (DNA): TGTGCCAGCTCACCAAACCGGGACAGGGCCGCAGGGGGCTACACCTTC.

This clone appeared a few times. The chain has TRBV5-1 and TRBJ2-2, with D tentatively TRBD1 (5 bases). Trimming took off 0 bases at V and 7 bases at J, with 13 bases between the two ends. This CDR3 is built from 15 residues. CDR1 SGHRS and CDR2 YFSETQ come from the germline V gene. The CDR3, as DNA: TGCGCCAGCAGCTTGGTCCCTGGGGCGATCGGGGAGCTGTTTTTT. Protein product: CASSLVPGAIGELFF. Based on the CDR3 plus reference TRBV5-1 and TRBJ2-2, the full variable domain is KAGVTQTPRYLIKTRGQQVTLSCSPISGHRSVSWYQQTPGQGLQFLFEYFSETQRNKGNFPGRFSGRQFSNSRSEMNVSTLELGDSALYLCASSLVPGAIGELFFGEGSRLTVL.

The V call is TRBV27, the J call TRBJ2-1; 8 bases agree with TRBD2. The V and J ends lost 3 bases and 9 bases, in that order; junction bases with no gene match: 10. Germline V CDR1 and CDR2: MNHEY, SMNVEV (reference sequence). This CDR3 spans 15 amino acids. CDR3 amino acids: CASSFLGTSSGEQFF. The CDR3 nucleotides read TGTGCCAGCAGTTTCCTCGGGACTAGTTCCGGTGAGCAGTTCTTC.

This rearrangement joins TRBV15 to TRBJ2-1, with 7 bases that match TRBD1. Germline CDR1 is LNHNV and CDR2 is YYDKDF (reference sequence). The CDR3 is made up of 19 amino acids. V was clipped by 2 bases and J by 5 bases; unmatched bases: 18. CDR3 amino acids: CATSRHRDSGSGIDNEQFF. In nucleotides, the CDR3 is TGTGCCACCAGCAGACATCGGGACAGCGGCTCGGGGATCGACAATGAGCAGTTCTTC.

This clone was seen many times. CDR3 sequence: CASRDISGTEKLFF. CDR3 coding DNA: TGTGCCAGCAGGGACATATCAGGAACTGAAAAACTGTTTTTT. The chain couples TRBV2 to TRBJ1-4; D may be TRBD1 (5 bases). Germline CDR1 and CDR2: SNHLY and FYNNEI. Trimming stripped 6 bases from V and 7 bases from J, with 15 bases between. This CDR3 has 14 amino acids.